A single sample is the source of the 20 T cell receptor beta chains below, sequenced in a study of early T cells in non-severe SARS-CoV-2 infection. TCRdb called the 5' RACE reads again in MiXCR, with one record for every CDR3 protein. The data show tens of thousands of distinct CDR3 sequences, roughly an eighth seen once. The sequenced sample consisted of whole blood. The receptors come from an adult who was a healthcare worker with PCR-confirmed SARS-CoV-2 infection or an uninfected control (not recorded which).

This clonotype was found many times. This chain connects TRBV5-4 to TRBJ2-3; 10 bases map to TRBD2. CDR1 is SGHNT, CDR2 YYREEE, per germline (reference sequence). CDR3 length: 16 amino acids. Trimming took 0 bases from V and 5 from J; bases not matched to a gene: 6. The CDR3 sequence is CASSLERGGFGDTQYF. In DNA, the CDR3 is TGTGCCAGCAGCTTGGAGCGGGGGGGATTCGGAGATACGCAGTATTTT.

The rearrangement uses TRBV12-5 and TRBJ2-7, with D possibly being TRBD1 (6 bases). Per the germline V gene, CDR1 is LGHNT and CDR2 is FRNRAP. The CDR3 is 12 amino acids. Deletions cut 10 bases from V and 3 bases from J, with 13 bases between. In DNA, the CDR3 is TGTGCTAACAACAGGGCAAGCTACGAGCAGTACTTC. Translation gives CANNRASYEQYF.

This clonotype was found many times. The chain employs TRBV2 and TRBJ2-3; D unresolved. V was pared by 6 bases and J by 5 bases, with 9 bases between. The CDR3 is 12 amino acids. Germline CDR1 and CDR2: SNHLY and FYNNEI. The CDR3 DNA is TGTGCCAGCAGGGGTGTTGGAGATACGCAGTATTTT. This encodes CASRGVGDTQYF.

This chain's CDR3 is CASSFQENTEAFF. In nucleotides, the CDR3 is TGTGCCAGCAGTTTTCAGGAGAACACTGAAGCTTTCTTT. V and J are TRBV27 and TRBJ1-1; D remains unclear. V was shortened by 3 bases and J by 1 base, with 6 bases between the two germline ends. CDR3 length equals 13 residues. Germline loops: CDR1 MNHEY, CDR2 SMNVEV (reference sequence).

This clonotype was counted at least ten times. The chain carries TRBV24-1 and TRBJ1-2; D gene unclear. V lost 2 bases to trimming and J lost 3 bases, with 12 bases between them. Germline CDR1 reads KGHDR; CDR2 reads SFDVKD. The CDR3 extends over 15 amino acids. The CDR3 protein is CATSDSGLQHYGYTF. CDR3 bases: TGTGCCACCAGTGATTCTGGACTACAACACTATGGCTACACCTTC.

This clonotype has ten or more counts. The rearrangement links TRBV7-8 to TRBJ1-4; maybe TRBD1 (5 bases). CDR1 and CDR2 from the germline V gene are SGHVS and FQNEAQ. The CDR3 has 15 amino acids. V was cut by 2 bases and J by 4 bases, with 11 bases left in between. Here the CDR3 reads CASSLRGANNEKLFF. The CDR3 DNA reads as TGTGCCAGCAGCTTACGTGGGGCGAATAATGAAAAACTGTTTTTT.

This rearrangement joins TRBV3-1 to TRBJ2-4; the match to TRBD1 covers 7 bases. The germline V gene encodes CDR1 LGHDT and CDR2 YNNKEL (reference sequence). The CDR3 contains 18 residues. Unmatched junction bases numbered 15, after V lost 7 bases and J lost 0 bases. The DNA of the CDR3 is TGTGCCAGCACCCCGACAGGGTCATTCGGGGTAGCCAAAAACATTCAGTACTTC. Amino acids: CASTPTGSFGVAKNIQYF.

This clonotype was counted at least ten times. The CDR3 region has the DNA TGTGCCAGCAGCCAAAATCCAGGGGCCGGGTACGAGCAGTACTTC. This translates into CASSQNPGAGYEQYF. V gene TRBV3-1 combines with J gene TRBJ2-7; D might be TRBD1 (6 bases). CDR1 is LGHDT and CDR2 is YNNKEL in the germline V gene (reference sequence). CDR3 length: 15 residues. The germline V and J ends were trimmed by 2 bases and 4 bases, with 15 bases remaining between them.

The chain recombines TRBV27 with TRBJ1-1; TRBD1 might be the D (5 bases). The germline V gene has CDR1 MNHEY and CDR2 SMNVEV (reference sequence). This CDR3 region has 14 residues. V lost 0 bases and J lost 1, with 6 bases in between. In DNA, the CDR3 is TGTGCCAGCAGTTTATCCGACAGGAACACTGAAGCTTTCTTT. Translated: CASSLSDRNTEAFF.

This clonotype has ten or more counts. The V gene is TRBV5-1, the J gene TRBJ2-7; the D gene is possibly TRBD1 (6 bases). The CDR3 sequence is 13 residues long. Germline CDR1 SGHRS, CDR2 YFSETQ. The germline V and J ends were trimmed by 0 bases and 12 bases, with 16 bases remaining between them. CDR3 sequence (DNA): TGCGCCAGCAGCTTGGGGCAGGGGCGTCTTCCGTACTTC. Encoded protein: CASSLGQGRLPYF.

This clonotype was seen more than once but under ten times. The V gene is TRBV24-1, the J gene TRBJ2-2; perhaps TRBD2 as D (6 bases). V was clipped by 7 bases and J by 3 bases, with 11 bases between them. Germline CDR1 and CDR2: KGHDR and SFDVKD. The CDR3 sequence is 14 residues long. The CDR3 sequence: CATRGTGDTGELFF. The CDR3 DNA follows: TGTGCCACCAGAGGGACGGGAGACACCGGGGAGCTGTTTTTT.

This clonotype was found many times. The rearrangement joins TRBV29-1 to TRBJ2-3; 7 nucleotides match TRBD1. V was pared by 1 base and J by 4 bases, with 8 bases of the junction left unmatched. Per germline, CDR1 SQVTM and CDR2 ANQGSEA. The CDR3 covers 15 residues. This chain's CDR3 is CSVEGRQGVADTQYF. Written as DNA, the CDR3 is TGCAGCGTTGAAGGGCGACAGGGAGTAGCAGATACGCAGTATTTT.

This clonotype was seen a few times. The CDR3 coding sequence is TGTGCCAGCAGCTCCCGGGGAGCGGGGTTCGAGCAGTACTTC. Its protein is CASSSRGAGFEQYF. The J gene is TRBJ2-7, the V gene TRBV7-9, with 7 bases lining up with TRBD2. This CDR3 contains 14 residues. Germline V CDR1 and CDR2: SEHNR, FQNEAQ (reference sequence). V lost 4 bases, J lost 6 bases, and 9 bases stayed unmatched.

This clonotype was seen many times. V usage is TRBV6-5 and J usage is TRBJ2-4; 7 bases line up with TRBD2. CDR3 length equals 10 residues. J gave up 9 bases and V 11 bases, and 4 bases lay outside the gene matches. Germline CDR1 is MNHEY and CDR2 is SVGAGI. The CDR3 DNA reads TGTGCCGGCTGGGGGGGCATTCAGTACTTC. Translated, it gives CAGWGGIQYF.

This clonotype was counted at least ten times. The gene calls are TRBV29-1 and TRBJ2-7, with TRBD2 as a possible D gene (5 bases). CDR3 length: 13 amino acids. Germline lookup yields CDR1 SQVTM and CDR2 ANQGSEA. V was trimmed by 5 bases and J by 1 base, leaving 12 bases between them. CDR3 in DNA: TGCAGCGTTTCAAAGACTACGTCCTACGAGCAGTACTTC. It is translated as CSVSKTTSYEQYF.

This clonotype was found many times. The chain couples TRBV28 to TRBJ1-1; 7 bases map to TRBD1. The CDR3 sequence is 16 residues long. The germline V gene encodes CDR1 MDHEN and CDR2 SYDVKM. The trim removed 6 bases at V and 4 bases at J, leaving 14 bases unmatched. The CDR3: CASRPTEGARITEAFF. DNA for the CDR3: TGTGCCAGCAGGCCCACTGAGGGGGCGCGAATCACTGAAGCTTTCTTT.

A few counts support this clonotype. The chain is built from TRBV11-3 and TRBJ2-1; no clear D gene. CDR1 SGHNT and CDR2 YENEEA come from the germline V gene. The V end lost 3 bases, the J end lost 0 bases, and 9 bases lay between the germline ends. The CDR3 sequence is 15 residues long. The CDR3, as DNA: TGTGCCAGCAGCTTTAGGACGGACTCCTACAATGAGCAGTTCTTC. Translation gives CASSFRTDSYNEQFF.

The chain joins TRBV20-1 to TRBJ2-1, with D perhaps matching TRBD2 (6 bases). The CDR3 is 12 residues long. The germline V gene has CDR1 DFQATT and CDR2 SNEGSKA (reference sequence). CDR3 residues: CSPYGSGNEQFF. In nucleotides, the CDR3 is TGCAGCCCCTATGGTAGCGGAAATGAGCAGTTCTTC.

This clonotype was detected a few times. The CDR3 nucleotides are TGTGCCAGCAGCTTACTGCCGAACTCTGAGCAGTACTTC. Protein product: CASSLLPNSEQYF. This rearrangement joins TRBV7-9 to TRBJ2-7; D gene ambiguous. Germline CDR1 and CDR2: SEHNR and FQNEAQ (reference sequence). V shed 2 bases and J shed 7 bases, with 12 bases lying between them. The CDR3 totals 13 residues.

This clonotype occurred many times. The chain is built from TRBV15 and TRBJ2-7; 9 nucleotides match TRBD1. V shed 5 bases and J 3 bases; nucleotides not matched to a gene: 8. Germline CDR1 and CDR2: LNHNV and YYDKDF (reference sequence). The CDR3 has 15 amino acids. This CDR3 is CATSGGTGRLYEQYF. CDR3 in DNA: TGTGCCACCAGCGGAGGGACAGGGAGACTCTACGAGCAGTACTTC.